A selection of T cell receptor beta chains follows, all from one sample in a study of beta chain features in type 1 diabetes. Here immunoSEQ multiplex PCR was the method, and the copy in TCRdb shows in-frame clones only, minus some. The sample lists approximately 300,000 clones, approximately 10% occurring once. What was sequenced was naive CD4+ T cells from blood. The receptors shown here come from a woman aged 25 to 39 in good health. Each CDR3 is given with its conserved first and last residue. The D gene is left open where the match is weak. Some rows mark clone size as missing; the rest say once, few, many or name a class of expanded clone.

v_call: TRBV29-1
j_call: TRBJ2-3
clone_size: few
d_call: TRBD1
cdr3_aa: CSVGAGTGGTDTQYF
cdr3_nt: TGCAGCGTTGGAGCCGGGACAGGGGGCACAGATACGCAGTATTTT

v_call: TRBV6-5
j_call: TRBJ2-5
clone_size: NA
d_call: TRBD1
cdr3_aa: CASSYTLQGDVETQYF
cdr3_nt: TGTGCCAGCAGTTACACCCTACAGGGGGATGTAGAGACCCAGTACTTC

v_call: TRBV9
j_call: TRBJ2-1
clone_size: NA
d_call: TRBD2
cdr3_aa: CASTYSGVSYNEQFF
cdr3_nt: TGTGCCAGCACCTATAGCGGGGTCTCCTACAATGAGCAGTTCTTC

v_call: TRBV5-1
j_call: TRBJ2-1
clone_size: NA
d_call: NA
cdr3_aa: CASSPGRAGNNNEQFF
cdr3_nt: TGCGCCAGCAGCCCTGGTCGAGCGGGCAACAACAATGAGCAGTTCTTC

v_call: TRBV7-3
j_call: TRBJ1-1
clone_size: NA
d_call: NA
cdr3_aa: CASSPRENTEAFF
cdr3_nt: TGTGCCAGCAGCCCCCGCGAGAACACTGAAGCTTTCTTT

v_call: TRBV5-1
j_call: TRBJ2-1
clone_size: NA
d_call: NA
cdr3_aa: CASSGSAYNEQFF
cdr3_nt: TGCGCCAGCAGCGGGAGCGCCTACAATGAGCAGTTCTTC

v_call: TRBV28
j_call: TRBJ1-1
clone_size: NA
d_call: TRBD1
cdr3_aa: CASTRDSRTEAFF
cdr3_nt: TGTGCCAGCACCAGGGACAGCCGGACTGAAGCTTTCTTT

v_call: TRBV7-2
j_call: TRBJ2-5
clone_size: NA
d_call: NA
cdr3_aa: CASRVQGNQETQYF
cdr3_nt: TGTGCCAGCAGGGTACAGGGAAACCAAGAGACCCAGTACTTC

v_call: TRBV18
j_call: TRBJ2-7
clone_size: few
d_call: TRBD2
cdr3_aa: CASSAGDGSYEQYF
cdr3_nt: TGTGCCAGCTCAGCGGGGGACGGCTCCTACGAGCAGTACTTC

v_call: TRBV9
j_call: TRBJ2-7
clone_size: few
d_call: TRBD2
cdr3_aa: CASSVDFSGNEQYF
cdr3_nt: TGTGCCAGCAGCGTAGATTTTAGCGGGAACGAGCAGTACTTC

v_call: TRBV11-2
j_call: TRBJ2-7
clone_size: few
d_call: NA
cdr3_aa: CASSLEVGQISSYEQYF
cdr3_nt: TGTGCCAGCAGCTTAGAGGTTGGGCAGATAAGCTCCTACGAGCAGTACTTC

v_call: TRBV30
j_call: TRBJ1-1
clone_size: NA
d_call: NA
cdr3_aa: CAWSGLGTTEAFF
cdr3_nt: TGTGCCTGGAGTGGCCTTGGTACTACTGAAGCTTTCTTT

v_call: TRBV7-9
j_call: TRBJ2-7
clone_size: NA
d_call: TRBD2
cdr3_aa: CASSFLAGVDEQYF
cdr3_nt: TGTGCCAGCAGCTTTCTAGCGGGAGTAGACGAGCAGTACTTC

v_call: TRBV29-1
j_call: TRBJ2-1
clone_size: few
d_call: TRBD2
cdr3_aa: CSVWTSGSIPFGNEQFF
cdr3_nt: TGCAGCGTGTGGACTAGCGGGAGCATCCCCTTCGGCAATGAGCAGTTCTTC

v_call: TRBV30
j_call: TRBJ1-5
clone_size: NA
d_call: NA
cdr3_aa: CAWSGGSSQHF
cdr3_nt: TGTGCCTGGAGTGGCGGCAGCTCCCAGCATTTT

v_call: TRBV6-5
j_call: TRBJ2-3
clone_size: NA
d_call: NA
cdr3_aa: CASSYSDTGRDTQYF
cdr3_nt: TGTGCCAGCAGTTACTCTGACACAGGGCGGGATACGCAGTATTTT

v_call: TRBV7-2
j_call: TRBJ2-3
clone_size: NA
d_call: TRBD2
cdr3_aa: CASSLRVAGVADTQYF
cdr3_nt: TGTGCCAGCAGCTTACGGGTAGCGGGAGTTGCAGATACGCAGTATTTT

v_call: TRBV4-2
j_call: TRBJ2-7
clone_size: NA
d_call: NA
cdr3_aa: CASSQDSGRGVYYEQYF
cdr3_nt: TGTGCCAGCAGCCAAGATTCCGGGAGAGGAGTCTACTACGAGCAGTACTTC

v_call: TRBV28
j_call: TRBJ2-1
clone_size: few
d_call: NA
cdr3_aa: CASSTTLGRSYNEQFF
cdr3_nt: TGTGCCAGCAGTACGACACTAGGAAGGTCCTACAATGAGCAGTTCTTC

v_call: TRBV5-1
j_call: TRBJ2-1
clone_size: NA
d_call: TRBD2
cdr3_aa: CASSLSGTSGRIYNEQFF
cdr3_nt: TGCGCCAGCAGCTTATCCGGGACTAGCGGGAGGATCTACAATGAGCAGTTCTTC

v_call: TRBV6-6
j_call: TRBJ2-5
clone_size: NA
d_call: NA
cdr3_aa: CASSSTTQETQYF
cdr3_nt: TGTGCCAGCAGTTCCACAACCCAAGAGACCCAGTACTTC

v_call: TRBV25-1
j_call: TRBJ1-1
clone_size: few
d_call: NA
cdr3_aa: CASSGSRNLNTEAFF
cdr3_nt: TGTGCCAGCAGCGGGTCGAGAAACCTGAACACTGAAGCTTTCTTT

v_call: TRBV30
j_call: TRBJ1-4
clone_size: many
d_call: NA
cdr3_aa: CAWTDGIVSKLFF
cdr3_nt: TGTGCCTGGACGGACGGGATTGTGAGCAAACTGTTTTTT

v_call: TRBV25-1
j_call: TRBJ2-3
clone_size: few
d_call: TRBD1
cdr3_aa: CASSEGTGNRNTQYF
cdr3_nt: TGTGCCAGCAGTGAAGGGACAGGGAATAGAAATACGCAGTATTTT

v_call: TRBV9
j_call: TRBJ2-1
clone_size: NA
d_call: TRBD1
cdr3_aa: CASSPTGGPYNEQFF
cdr3_nt: TGTGCCAGCAGCCCAACAGGGGGTCCCTACAATGAGCAGTTCTTC

v_call: TRBV2
j_call: TRBJ2-7
clone_size: NA
d_call: TRBD2
cdr3_aa: CAKGGTSSHEQYF
cdr3_nt: TGTGCAAAGGGCGGGACTAGCTCTCACGAGCAGTACTTC

v_call: TRBV11-2
j_call: TRBJ2-5
clone_size: few
d_call: NA
cdr3_aa: CASSEGQGGETQYF
cdr3_nt: TGTGCCAGCAGCGAAGGGCAGGGTGGAGAGACCCAGTACTTC

v_call: TRBV7-2
j_call: TRBJ2-4
clone_size: few
d_call: NA
cdr3_aa: CASSLVLEKGAKNIQYF
cdr3_nt: TGTGCCAGCAGCTTAGTTCTCGAGAAGGGGGCCAAAAACATTCAGTACTTC

v_call: TRBV7-9
j_call: TRBJ1-2
clone_size: NA
d_call: TRBD1
cdr3_aa: CASSLGQGYGYTF
cdr3_nt: TGTGCCAGCAGCTTAGGACAGGGATATGGCTACACCTTC

v_call: TRBV5-6
j_call: TRBJ1-2
clone_size: few
d_call: NA
cdr3_aa: CASSLLENYGYTF
cdr3_nt: TGTGCCAGCAGCTTGCTCGAGAACTATGGCTACACCTTC

v_call: TRBV28
j_call: TRBJ2-7
clone_size: NA
d_call: TRBD1
cdr3_aa: CASTTGQADSYEQYF
cdr3_nt: TGTGCCAGCACCACCGGACAGGCCGACTCCTACGAGCAGTACTTC

v_call: TRBV4-3
j_call: TRBJ2-1
clone_size: few
d_call: TRBD1
cdr3_aa: CASSHSPGQGYNEQFF
cdr3_nt: TGCGCCAGCAGCCACTCCCCGGGACAGGGCTACAATGAGCAGTTCTTC

v_call: TRBV9
j_call: TRBJ2-1
clone_size: once
d_call: TRBD2
cdr3_aa: CASSVGLAASYNEQFF
cdr3_nt: TGTGCCAGCAGCGTAGGACTAGCGGCCTCCTACAATGAGCAGTTCTTC

v_call: TRBV7-9
j_call: TRBJ2-1
clone_size: NA
d_call: TRBD2
cdr3_aa: CASSKGLAGTGEQFF
cdr3_nt: TGTGCCAGCAGCAAGGGACTAGCGGGAACCGGTGAGCAGTTCTTC

v_call: TRBV18
j_call: TRBJ2-7
clone_size: NA
d_call: TRBD2
cdr3_aa: CASSHGEAGAKEQYF
cdr3_nt: TGTGCCAGCTCTCATGGGGAAGCGGGAGCAAAAGAGCAGTACTTC

v_call: TRBV7-9
j_call: TRBJ2-7
clone_size: few
d_call: NA
cdr3_aa: CASSLATTDQGYF
cdr3_nt: TGTGCCAGCAGCTTAGCCACGACTGATCAAGGGTACTTC

v_call: TRBV28
j_call: TRBJ1-2
clone_size: NA
d_call: NA
cdr3_aa: CASSREMGGLLNYGYTF
cdr3_nt: TGTGCCAGCAGTCGGGAAATGGGGGGACTTCTTAACTATGGCTACACCTTC

v_call: TRBV28
j_call: TRBJ2-7
clone_size: NA
d_call: TRBD1
cdr3_aa: CASRQDGTGPYEQYF
cdr3_nt: TGTGCCAGCAGACAAGACGGGACAGGCCCCTACGAGCAGTACTTC

v_call: TRBV2
j_call: TRBJ2-3
clone_size: NA
d_call: TRBD2
cdr3_aa: CASSLLAGADTQYF
cdr3_nt: TGTGCCAGCAGTTTACTAGCGGGAGCTGATACGCAGTATTTT

v_call: TRBV29-1
j_call: TRBJ1-3
clone_size: NA
d_call: NA
cdr3_aa: CSARDSGNTIYF
cdr3_nt: TGCAGCGCCCGAGACTCTGGAAACACCATATATTTT

v_call: TRBV5-4
j_call: TRBJ2-1
clone_size: few
d_call: NA
cdr3_aa: CASSLESSVNNEQFF
cdr3_nt: TGTGCCAGCAGCTTGGAATCTAGCGTTAACAATGAGCAGTTCTTC

v_call: TRBV13
j_call: TRBJ2-6
clone_size: few
d_call: TRBD2
cdr3_aa: CASSFARGAGANVLTF
cdr3_nt: TGTGCCAGCAGCTTTGCCCGGGGGGCTGGGGCCAACGTCCTGACTTTC

v_call: TRBV7-2
j_call: TRBJ2-7
clone_size: few
d_call: TRBD1
cdr3_aa: CASSLALGQGYEQYF
cdr3_nt: TGTGCCAGCAGCTTAGCCTTGGGACAGGGCTACGAGCAGTACTTC

v_call: TRBV25-1
j_call: TRBJ2-3
clone_size: NA
d_call: TRBD1
cdr3_aa: CASTLPGQLTDTQYF
cdr3_nt: TGTGCCAGCACCCTACCGGGACAGCTCACAGATACGCAGTATTTT

v_call: TRBV5-4
j_call: TRBJ2-3
clone_size: NA
d_call: NA
cdr3_aa: CASRKASDTDTQYF
cdr3_nt: TGTGCCAGCAGGAAAGCTAGCGACACAGATACGCAGTATTTT

v_call: TRBV27
j_call: TRBJ2-7
clone_size: NA
d_call: TRBD2
cdr3_aa: CASSSPGTSGSYEQYF
cdr3_nt: TGTGCCAGCAGTTCGCCCGGGACTAGCGGATCTTACGAGCAGTACTTC

v_call: TRBV6-5
j_call: TRBJ2-5
clone_size: NA
d_call: TRBD1
cdr3_aa: CASSYRTGQETQYF
cdr3_nt: TGTGCCAGCAGTTACCGGACAGGGCAAGAGACCCAGTACTTC

v_call: TRBV14
j_call: TRBJ2-5
clone_size: NA
d_call: TRBD2
cdr3_aa: CASSQGLGGALQETQYF
cdr3_nt: TGTGCCAGCAGCCAAGGTCTGGGAGGGGCACTCCAAGAGACCCAGTACTTC

v_call: TRBV19
j_call: TRBJ2-1
clone_size: few
d_call: TRBD1
cdr3_aa: CASSLALDRLLSSYNEQFF
cdr3_nt: TGTGCCAGTAGTCTAGCCCTGGACAGGTTGTTAAGCTCCTACAATGAGCAGTTCTTC

v_call: TRBV9
j_call: TRBJ1-2
clone_size: few
d_call: TRBD1
cdr3_aa: CASSVVSTGGYGYTF
cdr3_nt: TGTGCCAGCAGCGTAGTCTCGACAGGGGGATATGGCTACACCTTC

v_call: TRBV7-6
j_call: TRBJ2-4
clone_size: few
d_call: NA
cdr3_aa: CASSPSSGTLAKNIQYF
cdr3_nt: TGTGCCAGCAGCCCCTCAAGCGGGACATTAGCCAAAAACATTCAGTACTTC

v_call: TRBV6-6
j_call: TRBJ1-1
clone_size: NA
d_call: TRBD1
cdr3_aa: CASTTGMNTEAFF
cdr3_nt: TGTGCCAGCACGACAGGGATGAACACTGAAGCTTTCTTT

v_call: TRBV30
j_call: TRBJ2-1
clone_size: few
d_call: TRBD1
cdr3_aa: CASDRGSYNEQFF
cdr3_nt: TGTGCCTCAGACAGGGGTTCCTACAATGAGCAGTTCTTC

v_call: TRBV19
j_call: TRBJ2-2
clone_size: few
d_call: NA
cdr3_aa: CASSSFRTGELFF
cdr3_nt: TGTGCCAGTAGTAGTTTTCGGACCGGGGAGCTGTTTTTT